This T cell receptor (beta chain) was sequenced for a study of blood T cell repertoires in COVID-19. Study background: The samples span acute and convalescent COVID-19 from the United States, Italy and Spain. T cells, B-cell-depleted T cells, or PBMCs provided the cDNA or gDNA that served as material.

V was trimmed by 6 bases and J by 0 bases, leaving 9 bases between them. The CDR3 runs to 14 residues. Germline CDR1 and CDR2: MGHDK and SYGVNS. The Seattle patients, enrolled during active infection, were followed longitudinally. In the authors' workflow: Amplification of reference gene primers was used by the study to estimate nucleated cell counts. Assay used: immunoSEQ multiplex PCR; TCRdb lists only in-frame clones, some missing. V and J calls and clone size are those listed in that table; D and trimming were worked out from the DNA. The repertoire consists of approximately 25,000 clones, with 65% to 80% occurring once and the leading ten covering approximately 6.1%. This clone was seen only a few times.

The gene calls are TRBV25-1 and TRBJ1-3; D is undetermined. This receptor was obtained from a man aged 50-60 years with COVID-19, enrolled during active disease. Sequenced material: peripheral blood. CDR3 DNA: TGTGCCAGCAGCCGGGATTTCTCTGGAAACACCATATATTTT. Its translation is CASSRDFSGNTIYF.